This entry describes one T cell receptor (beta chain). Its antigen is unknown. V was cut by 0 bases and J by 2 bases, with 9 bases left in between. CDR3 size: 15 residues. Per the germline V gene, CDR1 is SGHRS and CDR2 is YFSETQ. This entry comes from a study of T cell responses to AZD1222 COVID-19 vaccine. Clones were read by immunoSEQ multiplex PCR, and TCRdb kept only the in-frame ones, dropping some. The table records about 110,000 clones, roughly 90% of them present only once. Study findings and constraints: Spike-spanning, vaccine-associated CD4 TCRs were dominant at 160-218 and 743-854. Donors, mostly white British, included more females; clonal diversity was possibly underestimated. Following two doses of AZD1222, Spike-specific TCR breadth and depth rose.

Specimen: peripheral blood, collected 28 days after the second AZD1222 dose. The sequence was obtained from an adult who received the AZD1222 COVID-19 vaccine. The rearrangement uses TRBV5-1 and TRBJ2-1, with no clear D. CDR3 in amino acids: CASSLADGPYNEQFF. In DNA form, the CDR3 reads TGCGCCAGCAGCTTGGCTGACGGGCCCTACAATGAGCAGTTCTTC. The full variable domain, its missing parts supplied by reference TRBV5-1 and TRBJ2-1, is KAGVTQTPRYLIKTRGQQVTLSCSPISGHRSVSWYQQTPGQGLQFLFEYFSETQRNKGNFPGRFSGRQFSNSRSEMNVSTLELGDSALYLCASSLADGPYNEQFFGPGTRLTVL.